What follows are 5 T cell receptor beta chains derived from one specimen sequenced in a study of cytomegalovirus exposure and HLA in healthy donors. Vbeta (60) and Jbeta (13) primers were used in the PCR. Profiling relied on immunoSEQ multiplex PCR, and the TCRdb table lists in-frame clones only, not all of them. There are 100,000 to 150,000 clones in the sample, with around 2.2% held by the top ten. Sequenced input: PBMCs. The receptors come from a man aged 35 to 55 in good health and CMV-seronegative.

This chain connects TRBV27 to TRBJ1-5, with D possibly being TRBD1 (5 bases). V shed 5 bases and J shed 6 bases, with 14 bases lying between them. Germline CDR1 MNHEY, CDR2 SMNVEV (reference sequence). The CDR3 length is 14 residues. The CDR3 nucleotides are TGTGCCAGCAGTATGAGGTCGGGGGGTCAGCCCCAGCATTTT. Translated, it gives CASSMRSGGQPQHF.

The V call is TRBV7-2, the J call TRBJ2-3; TRBD2 matches at 12 bases. This CDR3 contains 15 residues. Losses at the gene ends were 1 base for V and 6 bases for J; bases not matched to a gene: 2. Germline V gene data show CDR1 as SGHTA and CDR2 as FQGNSA. CDR3 in amino acids: CASSLGLAGADTQYF. The CDR3 DNA sequence: TGTGCCAGCAGCTTAGGACTAGCGGGAGCTGATACGCAGTATTTT.

This rearrangement joins TRBV5-3 to TRBJ2-3, with D possibly matching TRBD1 (6 bases). TRBV5-3 is an open reading frame whose function is uncertain. The CDR3 spans 15 residues. Trimming removed 4 bases at V and 3 bases at J, with 15 bases between. The CDR3 nucleotides read TGTGCCAGAAGCCCCGGCAGGGGAGCTACAGATACGCAGTATTTT. Its protein is CARSPGRGATDTQYF.

V is TRBV7-3 and J is TRBJ2-3; no clear D. This CDR3 has 13 amino acids. The germline CDR1 and CDR2 sequences are SGHTA and FQGTGA. Trimming took off 3 bases at V and 4 bases at J, with 8 bases between the two ends. The CDR3 coding sequence is TGTGCCAGCAGCTTTGGAGTGGCAGATACGCAGTATTTT. It encodes CASSFGVADTQYF. Full variable domain (remainder filled in from reference TRBV7-3 and TRBJ2-3): GAGVSQTPSNKVTEKGKYVELRCDPISGHTALYWYRQSLGQGPEFLIYFQGTGAADDSGLPNDRFFAVRPEGSVSTLKIQRTERGDSAVYLCASSFGVADTQYFGPGTRLTVL.

This chain links TRBV6-1 with TRBJ2-1, with D tentatively TRBD1 (5 bases). V shed 2 bases and J shed 7 bases, with 15 bases lying between them. Per germline, CDR1 MNHNS and CDR2 SASEGT. This CDR3 has 15 amino acids. In nucleotides, the CDR3 is TGTGCCAGCAGTGAATACGGCGGCTCAGGGAATGAGCAGTTCTTC. As protein: CASSEYGGSGNEQFF.